The clone carrying this TCR beta chain was counted only a few times. Its target is not known. Construction of the TCRbeta library involved unique molecular identifiers. From the PCR reads, TCRdb called clonotypes with MiXCR, one entry per CDR3 protein. The table includes 15,000 to 20,000 distinct CDR3 sequences, 4.5% to 6.5% detected once. The data belong to a study of T-cell reconstitution after alpha-beta-depleted transplantation in children. Study-wide results and caveats: Elevated TCRbeta diversity at day 60 was traced, in some patients, to surviving recipient T cells and thymic progenitors. Reportedly, alpha-beta T cells present about two months post-transplant originated from several hundred expanded clones of graft origin.

The CDR3 contains 18 residues. The gene calls are TRBV12-3 or TRBV12-4 and TRBJ2-6; maybe TRBD1 (6 bases). Here the sequenced sample was PBMCs, taken before TCRalphabeta/CD19-depleted stem cell transplant. This sequence was found in a boy aged 5-17 years with acute lymphoblastic leukemia, due to receive a stem cell transplant. CDR3 coding DNA: TGTACCTGCAGTTTTGCGGGTGGGGGCCGCTCTGGGGCCAACGTCCTGACTTTC. Its translation is CTCSFAGGGRSGANVLTF.